This T cell receptor (beta chain) was retrieved from a study of kidney transplant recipient with SARS-CoV-2 infection. The germline gives CDR1 SNHLY, CDR2 FYNNEI. CDR3 length: 13 amino acids. MiXCR was run by TCRdb on the reads, yielding one entry per CDR3 protein. The repertoire holds approximately 250,000 distinct CDR3 sequences, with under 35% as singletons. Regarding this clonotype: This may stem from a read error, because a much larger clone lies one nucleotide away.

This sample comprised a blood sample, obtained at baseline and around day 110 from a kidney transplant recipient. This sequence joins TRBV2 and TRBJ2-2, with a tentative D call TRBD2 (5 bases). The TCR sequence derives from a male patient between 25 and 39 years old who had COVID-19 and was a kidney transplant recipient. Some T cells may arise from the graft donor. The CDR3: CASGRANTGELVF. DNA for the CDR3: TGTGCCAGCGGCCGGGCCAACACCGGGGAGCTGGTTTTT.